This entry describes one T cell receptor beta chain. The data were obtained in a study of T-cell memory formation after mild COVID-19. The wider study: For the most part, TCR clusters were specific to one donor.

Germline loops: CDR1 SGHTA, CDR2 FQGNSA. The CDR3 covers 14 residues. The V gene lost 1 base and the J gene lost 7 bases, with 8 bases spanning the gap. Libraries for TCRalpha and TCRbeta carried sample barcodes and unique molecular identifiers via 5'RACE. MiXCR was run by TCRdb on the 5' RACE reads, yielding one entry per CDR3 protein. The sample includes 450,000 or so distinct CDR3 sequences, around 19% of them seen just once. The sequenced sample consisted of PBMCs or a T cell subset sorted from them (not recorded which). The rearrangement uses TRBV7-2 and TRBJ1-6; D ambiguous. The receptor's source is an adult woman who had mild COVID-19 (a few samples of this study predate the infection). Cell type and time point are not known. The CDR3: CASSLVELNSPLHF. The CDR3 DNA is TGTGCCAGCAGCTTAGTCGAGCTGAATTCACCCCTCCACTTT.